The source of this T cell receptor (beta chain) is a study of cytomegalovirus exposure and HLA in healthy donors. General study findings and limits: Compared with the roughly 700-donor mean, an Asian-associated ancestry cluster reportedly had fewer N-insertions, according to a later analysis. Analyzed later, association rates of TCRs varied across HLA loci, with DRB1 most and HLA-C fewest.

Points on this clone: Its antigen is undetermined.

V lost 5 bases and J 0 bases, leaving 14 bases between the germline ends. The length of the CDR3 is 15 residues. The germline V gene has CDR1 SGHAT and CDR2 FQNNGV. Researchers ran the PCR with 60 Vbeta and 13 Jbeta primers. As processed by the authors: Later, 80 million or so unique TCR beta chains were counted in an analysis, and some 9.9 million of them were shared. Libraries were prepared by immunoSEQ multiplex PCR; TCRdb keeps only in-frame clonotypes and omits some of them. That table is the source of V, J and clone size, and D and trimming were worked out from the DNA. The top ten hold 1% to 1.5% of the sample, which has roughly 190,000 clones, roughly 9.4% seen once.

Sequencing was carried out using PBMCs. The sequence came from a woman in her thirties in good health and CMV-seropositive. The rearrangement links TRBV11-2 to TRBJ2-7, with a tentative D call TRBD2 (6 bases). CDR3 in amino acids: CASSASSAPSYEQYF. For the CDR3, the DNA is TGTGCCAGCAGCGCATCTAGCGCACCCTCCTACGAGCAGTACTTC.